This T cell receptor (beta chain) was sequenced in a study of T cell clones after liver transplantation. Study overall: Samples came from ITN030ST, which attempted immunosuppression withdrawal within 2 years of liver transplantation. Pre-transplant mixed lymphocyte reactions yielded third-party-reactive TCRbeta sequences as comparators for graft-donor-reactive sequences. TCRbeta sequencing after a pre-transplant mixed lymphocyte reaction identified graft-donor-reactive clones, later tracked in post-transplant blood. Study-wide points: Conclusions were preliminary, with small, heterogeneous patient groups.

This CDR3 is 15 amino acids long. Germline V lookup: CDR1 SGHDT, CDR2 YYEEEE. V was pared by 1 base and J by 4 bases, with 1 base of the junction left unmatched. Using immunoSEQ multiplex PCR, the repertoire was profiled, and TCRdb retains in-frame clones only, with some absent. The table records roughly 120,000 clones, 90% of them present only once. For this clone: The antigen is undetermined.

Here the sequenced sample was CD4+ T cells from blood, taken 12 months after liver transplant. This rearrangement joins TRBV5-6 to TRBJ2-1, with 11 bases lining up with TRBD1. The receptor's source is a human patient who received a liver transplant. Some T cells could come from the graft donor. CDR3: CASSLWDRGYNEQFF. Written as DNA, the CDR3 is TGTGCCAGCAGCTTGTGGGACAGGGGGTACAATGAGCAGTTCTTC.